This is a list of T cell receptor beta chains from one sample in a study of cytomegalovirus exposure and HLA in healthy donors. Assay: immunoSEQ multiplex PCR; the TCRdb copy retains only in-frame clones and omits some. The sample has over 90,000 clones; approximately 73% are singletons. The sample was PBMCs. These receptors all stem from a man in his forties in good health and CMV-seronegative. CDR3s include the opening cysteine and the closing phenylalanine or tryptophan.

j_call,v_call,cdr3_aa
TRBJ2-1,TRBV10-2,CASRDPTYNEQFF
TRBJ2-7,TRBV6-1,CASSASRTGAGEQYF
TRBJ1-2,TRBV28,CASRQGSYGYTF
TRBJ2-7,TRBV29-1,CSVGGTGLRVGQYF
TRBJ2-5,TRBV29-1,CSGAPRGETQYF
TRBJ2-7,TRBV27,CASSLDRGLYEQYF
TRBJ1-1,TRBV6-5,CASSYPGQGITEAFF
TRBJ2-3,TRBV5-8,CASSPELAGDDTQYF
TRBJ2-6,TRBV2,CASIPSGANVLTF
TRBJ2-5,TRBV5-1,CASSHSSGGLQETQYF
TRBJ2-1,TRBV7-9,CASSLDTYNEQFF
TRBJ2-7,TRBV19,CASSKRDRDDEQYF
TRBJ2-1,TRBV10-3,CAISPERGNEQFF
TRBJ2-5,TRBV5-1,CASSLTSETQYF
TRBJ2-3,TRBV7-6,CASSLVRADTQYF
TRBJ1-6,TRBV18,CASSPGQGGNSPLHF
TRBJ1-4,TRBV4-3,CASSPKGFTNEKLFF
TRBJ1-5,TRBV4-1,CASSHRDHSNQPQHF
TRBJ1-1,TRBV2,CASSENGDLSDEAFF
TRBJ2-1,TRBV5-1,CASSLESGYNEQFF
TRBJ2-1,TRBV10-3,CAISEAGDKVNEQFF
TRBJ2-1,TRBV29-1,CSAKANEQFF
TRBJ1-5,TRBV28,CASYDRAAVNQPQHF
TRBJ1-3,TRBV9,CASSVASGYTIYF
TRBJ1-2,TRBV19,CASSLGLGGYTF
TRBJ2-5,TRBV5-4,CASSLRLAGGPVGETQYF
TRBJ1-2,TRBV6-5,CASRGTGSYGYTF
TRBJ2-1,TRBV27,CASSLVAGVLQNEQFF
TRBJ2-5,TRBV29-1,CSVANRWETQYF
TRBJ1-2,TRBV11-2,CASTLQGYGYTF
TRBJ1-5,TRBV29-1,CSVQHASNQPQHF
TRBJ1-6,TRBV9,CASSVVGTGADSPLHF
TRBJ1-6,TRBV5-1,CASSPGSGKDSPLHF
TRBJ1-2,TRBV11-2,CASSSNRGSGKTNYGYTF
TRBJ2-5,TRBV2,CASSVVIAETQYF
TRBJ2-6,TRBV5-1,CASSYRVSGANVLTF
TRBJ2-7,TRBV5-6,CASSFGTFLYEQYF
TRBJ1-1,TRBV18,CASSPNRGAEAFF
TRBJ1-2,TRBV29-1,CSVIRTWTGANYGYTF
TRBJ2-2,TRBV5-1,CASSSRSFTGELFF
TRBJ2-7,TRBV27,CASSETGTPYEQYF
TRBJ2-7,TRBV10-3,CAIRQGGHEQYF
TRBJ1-5,TRBV2,CASTGTGGHQPQHF
TRBJ1-2,TRBV4-3,CASSQDFGLSGYTF
TRBJ2-1,TRBV5-6,CASGRRGYNEQFF
TRBJ2-3,TRBV9,CASSDNRVLATDTQYF
TRBJ2-5,TRBV7-9,CASSPRQGRVLETQYF
TRBJ2-7,TRBV29-1,CSVRTTYEQYF
TRBJ2-1,TRBV2,CASSPPSDEQFF
TRBJ2-1,TRBV29-1,CSVRRGYNEQFF
TRBJ1-1,TRBV15,CATSRDRENTEAFF
TRBJ2-7,TRBV21-1,CASSRGGDRSSYEQYF
TRBJ2-1,TRBV18,CASSSKGVWDEQFF
TRBJ1-4,TRBV29-1,CSVRGGAEKLFF
TRBJ2-7,TRBV5-6,CASSLQGADEQYF